This entry lists 25 T cell receptor beta chains sequenced from one sample in a study of blood T cell repertoires in COVID-19 (dated by TCRdb to the early 2020s). Libraries came from the immunoSEQ multiplex PCR assay. Here the immuneACCESS table is served through TCRdb, limited to in-frame sequences with V and J called. Missing clones are a known gap in these copies; in checked studies unresolved V genes cover under half, and the rest lacks a known reason. The table for this sample lists 230,000 or so clones; almost 90% of them were counted only once. 2.1% of the sample is in the top ten clones. The sequenced sample consisted of peripheral blood. All receptors derive from a woman between 55 and 75 years old with COVID-19, enrolled during active disease.

This chain links TRBV13 with TRBJ2-1, with D tentatively TRBD1 (5 bases). V was trimmed by 2 bases and J by 10 bases, leaving 12 bases between them. The CDR3 contains 13 residues. The germline CDR1 and CDR2 sequences are PRHDT and FYEKMQ (reference sequence). The CDR3 here is CASSLLRDREQFF. CDR3 coding DNA: TGTGCCAGCAGCTTACTCAGGGATCGGGAGCAGTTCTTC.

V gene TRBV28 combines with J gene TRBJ1-1; TRBD1 matches at 7 bases. There are 14 residues in the CDR3. J gave up 0 bases and V 10 bases, and 8 bases lay outside the gene matches. CDR1 MDHEN and CDR2 SYDVKM come from the germline V gene. The chain's CDR3 is CATDRAVMNTEAFF. The CDR3 region has the DNA TGTGCCACCGACAGGGCGGTGATGAACACTGAAGCTTTCTTT.

The chain combines TRBV7-9 with TRBJ1-6, with D uncertain. V was pared by 2 bases and J by 8 bases, with 13 bases between. Germline V gene lookup returns CDR1 SEHNR and CDR2 FQNEAQ (reference sequence). The CDR3 runs 15 residues. The CDR3 loop is CASSLSPRVDSPLHF. CDR3 sequence (DNA): TGTGCCAGCAGCTTATCCCCCCGGGTGGATTCACCCCTCCACTTT.

For this clone: The sample contains more than one DNA sequence encoding this CDR3. The chain is built from TRBV19 and TRBJ1-2; 11 bases agree with TRBD1. Germline values: CDR1 LNHDA, CDR2 SQIVND (reference sequence). This CDR3 is 14 amino acids long. V was pared by 5 bases and J by 1 base, with 0 bases of the junction left unmatched. CDR3 protein: CASSGTGGNYGYTF. The CDR3 DNA reads as TGTGCCAGTAGTGGGACAGGGGGTAACTATGGCTACACCTTC.

The V and J genes are TRBV15 and TRBJ2-3, with 8 bases aligning to TRBD1. This CDR3 is built from 17 residues. The V and J ends lost 4 bases and 3 bases, in that order; junction bases with no gene match: 12. Germline loops: CDR1 LNHNV, CDR2 YYDKDF (reference sequence). The CDR3 nucleotides are TGTGCCACCAGCACGCAACCTCGACAGGGGAGGACAGATACGCAGTATTTT. This gives the protein CATSTQPRQGRTDTQYF.

This clone was detected once. V and J are TRBV4-2 and TRBJ1-1, with TRBD1 matching 7 bases. The V gene end was trimmed by 0 bases and the J gene end by 3 bases; junction bases not matched to a gene: 7. Germline V lookup: CDR1 LGHNA, CDR2 YNFKEQ. This CDR3 comprises 16 residues. The CDR3 region is CASSQEPGQRYTEAFF. CDR3 coding DNA: TGTGCCAGCAGCCAAGAACCGGGACAGAGATACACTGAAGCTTTCTTT.

This rearrangement joins TRBV6-5 to TRBJ2-7, with a tentative D call TRBD1 (6 bases). CDR1 MNHEY and CDR2 SVGAGI come from the germline V gene. V shed 7 bases and J shed 13 bases, with 17 bases lying between them. CDR3 size: 11 residues. The CDR3 nucleotides read TGTGCCAGCATCTTCCAGGACAGTGGATACTTC. As protein: CASIFQDSGYF.

The chain recombines TRBV7-9 with TRBJ2-1; weak D call: TRBD1 (5 bases). CDR1 is SEHNR, CDR2 FQNEAQ, per germline (reference sequence). V lost 2 bases, J lost 2 bases, and 7 bases lay in between. This CDR3 region has 14 residues. The CDR3 spells CASSLSGTYNEQFF. CDR3 nucleotides: TGTGCCAGCAGCTTATCAGGGACCTACAATGAGCAGTTCTTC. The variable domain in full, with the rest retrieved from reference TRBV7-9 and TRBJ2-1, is DTGVSQNPRHKITKRGQNVTFRCDPISEHNRLYWYRQTLGQGPEFLTYFQNEAQLEKSRLLSDRFSAERPKGSFSTLEIQRTEQGDSAMYLCASSLSGTYNEQFFGPGTRLTVL.

The J gene is TRBJ1-1, the V gene TRBV5-1, with D possibly matching TRBD1 (6 bases). With 4 bases removed from V and 2 bases from J, the gap between germline ends came to 9 bases. Germline CDR1 reads SGHRS; CDR2 reads YFSETQ. The CDR3 covers 13 residues. The CDR3 here is CASSLRGNTEAFF. CDR3 nucleotides: TGCGCCAGCAGCCTCAGGGGAAACACTGAAGCTTTCTTT.

The V and J genes are TRBV7-8 and TRBJ1-1; D is perhaps TRBD1 (5 bases). V was shortened by 4 bases and J by 3 bases, with 18 bases between the two germline ends. The germline V gene has CDR1 SGHVS and CDR2 FQNEAQ. The CDR3 is 16 residues long. The CDR3, as DNA: TGTGCCAGCAGCTCGCTTCCAGGGTCCACGGACACTGAAGCTTTCTTT. Amino acids: CASSSLPGSTDTEAFF.

This clone has just one count. V usage is TRBV19 and J usage is TRBJ1-5; D remains ambiguous. V was pared by 3 bases and J by 0 bases, with 9 bases between. The germline V gene has CDR1 LNHDA and CDR2 SQIVND (reference sequence). This CDR3 comprises 15 residues. The CDR3 nucleotides read TGTGCCAGTAGTATCGTGGCTTATAGCAATCAGCCCCAGCATTTT. Its translation: CASSIVAYSNQPQHF.

With respect to this clone: Other nucleotide sequences from this sample produce the same CDR3. The gene calls are TRBV27 and TRBJ2-7, with TRBD1 identical over 10 bases. The CDR3 has 14 amino acids. From germline, CDR1 is MNHEY and CDR2 SMNVEV (reference sequence). The V segment lost 3 bases and the J segment 2 bases; nucleotides outside the gene matches: 1. The chain's CDR3 is CASSFGTGAYEQYF. CDR3 nucleotide sequence: TGTGCCAGCAGTTTCGGGACAGGGGCCTACGAGCAGTACTTC.

The chain recombines TRBV7-9 with TRBJ2-1; tentative D call: TRBD2 (6 bases). Trimming left V 1 base short and J 5 bases short, with 15 bases between. From germline, CDR1 is SEHNR and CDR2 FQNEAQ (reference sequence). There are 16 residues in the CDR3. This chain's CDR3 is CASSLGAAAGHNEQFF. In DNA, the CDR3 is TGTGCCAGCAGCTTAGGGGCGGCGGCGGGGCACAATGAGCAGTTCTTC.

This CDR3 reads CASSSDSDTQYF. The CDR3 nucleotides are TGTGCCAGCAGCTCGGACAGCGATACGCAGTATTTT. This chain uses TRBV6-5 with TRBJ2-3, with TRBD1 as a possible D gene (6 bases). This CDR3 comprises 12 residues. The germline CDR1 and CDR2 sequences are MNHEY and SVGAGI. Trimming pared 6 bases from V and 6 bases from J, leaving 10 bases between.

This sequence joins TRBV5-6 and TRBJ2-7, with TRBD1 identical over 7 bases. The germline V gene encodes CDR1 SGHDT and CDR2 YYEEEE. This CDR3 region has 14 residues. V shed 7 bases and J 2 bases; nucleotides not matched to a gene: 9. CDR3 protein: CASDTGAFPYEQYF. In DNA, the CDR3 is TGTGCCAGCGATACAGGGGCTTTCCCCTACGAGCAGTACTTC. The full variable domain, with the rest looked up from reference TRBV5-6 and TRBJ2-7, is DAGVTQSPTHLIKTRGQQVTLRCSPKSGHDTVSWYQQALGQGPQFIFQYYEEEERQRGNFPDRFSGHQFPNYSSELNVNALLLGDSALYLCASDTGAFPYEQYFGPGTRLTVT.

The rearrangement links TRBV27 to TRBJ1-1; the match to TRBD1 covers 9 bases. This CDR3 comprises 14 residues. CDR1 is MNHEY and CDR2 is SMNVEV in the germline V gene (reference sequence). V lost 5 bases and J lost 3; bases outside the gene matches: 4. Here the CDR3 reads CASSRQGGYTEAFF. The CDR3 DNA follows: TGTGCCAGCAGTAGACAGGGGGGTTACACTGAAGCTTTCTTT.

The V gene is TRBV6-1, the J gene TRBJ1-6; TRBD1 might be the D (5 bases). V lost 2 bases and J lost 2, with 13 bases in between. CDR1 and CDR2 from the germline V gene are MNHNS and SASEGT. The CDR3 is 17 residues long. CDR3 sequence: CASSEPGGRTYNSPLHF. CDR3 sequence (DNA): TGTGCCAGCAGTGAACCGGGGGGAAGGACCTATAATTCACCCCTCCACTTT.

The rearrangement uses TRBV12-3 or TRBV12-4 and TRBJ2-2; 7 bases agree with TRBD1. CDR3 size: 12 residues. The V and J ends lost 6 bases and 6 bases, in that order; junction bases with no gene match: 1. The chain's CDR3 is CASRGQPGELFF. For the CDR3, the DNA is TGTGCCAGCAGGGGACAGCCCGGGGAGCTGTTTTTT.

Remarks on this clone: Other DNA sequences of this sample code for an identical CDR3. The V gene is TRBV4-3, the J gene TRBJ2-3, with a weak D call TRBD1 (6 bases). The CDR3 has 15 residues. Looked up from germline, CDR1 is LGHNA and CDR2 is YSLEER. Trimming took 0 bases from V and 4 from J, leaving 11 bases between them. This chain's CDR3 is CASSQDSRGADTQYF. The CDR3, as DNA: TGCGCCAGCAGCCAAGATTCCAGGGGCGCAGATACGCAGTATTTT.

The chain employs TRBV7-9 and TRBJ1-6, with D perhaps TRBD1 (5 bases). This CDR3 contains 17 residues. V was pared by 3 bases and J by 7 bases, with 19 bases between. CDR1 and CDR2 from the germline V gene are SEHNR and FQNEAQ (reference sequence). CDR3 in amino acids: CASSFRTDTGANSPLHF. CDR3 nucleotide sequence: TGTGCCAGCAGCTTCCGGACGGATACAGGAGCCAATTCACCCCTCCACTTT.

The sample holds a few counts of this clone. The rearrangement joins TRBV19 to TRBJ1-3; D possibly corresponds to TRBD1 (5 bases). The CDR3 extends over 16 amino acids. V was shortened by 1 base and J by 2 bases, with 12 bases between the two germline ends. The germline V gene has CDR1 LNHDA and CDR2 SQIVND (reference sequence). Written as DNA, the CDR3 is TGTGCCAGTAGTATAGGAAGGGGCGTAACTGGAAACACCATATATTTT. This gives the protein CASSIGRGVTGNTIYF.

This chain connects TRBV19 to TRBJ1-5, with 9 nucleotides matching TRBD1. This CDR3 comprises 15 residues. The V and J ends lost 10 bases and 4 bases, in that order; junction bases with no gene match: 11. Germline V lookup: CDR1 LNHDA, CDR2 SQIVND (reference sequence). The CDR3 spells CATIGQGLSNQPQHF. Here the CDR3 DNA reads TGTGCCACTATCGGACAGGGGCTTAGTAATCAGCCCCAGCATTTT.

The chain uses TRBV9 and TRBJ2-5, with a tentative D call TRBD2 (6 bases). The CDR3 runs 15 residues. V was pared by 3 bases and J by 4 bases, with 16 bases between. Germline loops: CDR1 SGDLS, CDR2 YYNGEE. CDR3 sequence (DNA): TGTGCCAGCAGCGGCGCCGGAAGGGGAGGAGAGACCCAGTACTTC. Its protein product is CASSGAGRGGETQYF.

V is TRBV7-2 and J is TRBJ1-3, with D hard to call. CDR1 and CDR2 (germline): SGHTA, FQGNSA. V was shortened by 3 bases and J by 3 bases, with 21 bases between the two germline ends. The CDR3 is 18 amino acids. The CDR3 sequence is CASSFWAIQRASGNTIYF. The CDR3 coding sequence is TGTGCCAGCAGCTTTTGGGCAATACAGAGGGCAAGTGGAAACACCATATATTTT.

This clone is a singleton in its sample. This sequence joins TRBV3-1 (or the pseudogene TRBV3-2) and TRBJ2-7; TRBD2 matches 7 bases. Trimming at V came to 6 bases and at J to 7 bases, leaving 12 bases not matched to a gene. The CDR3 loop spans 14 amino acids. In germline, CDR1 is LGHDT, CDR2 YNNKEL (reference sequence). DNA of the CDR3: TGTGCCAGCAGGGGCGGGGGACGCGGGGGAGAGCAGTACTTC. Translating gives CASRGGGRGGEQYF.